This T cell receptor (beta chain) was identified during a study of OX40 agonist ivuxolimab in advanced cancers. Overall study: Enrollees could have had prior anti-PD-1, anti-PD-L1 or anti-CTLA-4 therapy, which about 42% had received. General study results and limits: Expanded clones were, on average, more numerous in CD8+ T cells than in CD4+.

Comments on this clone: The antigen is unknown.

Patients who had autoimmune disease history or got systemic immunosuppression were left out. Germline loops: CDR1 MNHEY, CDR2 SVGAGI. The CDR3 totals 11 residues. V lost 5 bases and J lost 0, with 2 bases in between. Some clones are missing from TCRdb's copy, which holds only in-frame ones; the method was immunoSEQ multiplex PCR. The sample has about 22,000 clones; approximately 80% are singletons. The sample in question was CD4+ or CD8+ T cells sorted from blood, obtained in a trial of the OX40 agonist ivuxolimab. The sequence was obtained from an adult with an advanced solid tumor such as melanoma, head and neck, liver or kidney cancer. This rearrangement joins TRBV6-5 to TRBJ2-7, with D hard to call. The CDR3 bases are TGTGCCAGCAGTCCCTCCTACGAGCAGTACTTC. The encoded protein is CASSPSYEQYF.